Below, 28 T cell receptor beta chains from the same sample are listed, as sequenced in a study of OX40 agonist ivuxolimab in advanced cancers. The table came from immunoSEQ multiplex PCR; TCRdb's copy has only in-frame clones and leaves some out. Of tens of thousands of clones listed, roughly 87% are singletons. This material consisted of CD4+ or CD8+ T cells sorted from blood, taken in a trial of the OX40 agonist ivuxolimab. The receptors originated from an adult with an advanced solid tumor such as melanoma, head and neck, liver or kidney cancer.

The chain links TRBV11-2 to TRBJ1-2, with D hard to call. This CDR3 is built from 12 residues. V shed 0 bases and J shed 8 bases, with 7 bases lying between them. Germline V CDR1 and CDR2: SGHAT, FQNNGV. DNA of the CDR3: TGTGCCAGCAGCTTAGAAAGTGGCGGCTACACCTTC. Protein: CASSLESGGYTF.

The V gene is TRBV9, the J gene TRBJ2-5; 9 bases are shared with TRBD2. Losses at the gene ends were 1 base for V and 5 bases for J; bases not matched to a gene: 6. The CDR3 extends over 15 amino acids. CDR1 SGDLS and CDR2 YYNGEE come from the germline V gene. The CDR3 here is CASSVSGGPQETQYF. In nucleotides, the CDR3 is TGTGCCAGCAGCGTAAGCGGGGGGCCCCAGGAGACCCAGTACTTC.

This chain joins TRBV28 and TRBJ2-4; D unresolved. There are 13 residues in the CDR3. Deletions cut 5 bases from V and 8 bases from J, with 13 bases between. The germline gives CDR1 MDHEN, CDR2 SYDVKM. The CDR3 sequence: CASSQIKVDIQYF. In DNA, the CDR3 is TGTGCCAGCAGTCAAATTAAGGTGGACATTCAGTACTTC. Complete variable domain (other parts from reference TRBV28 and TRBJ2-4): DVKVTQSSRYLVKRTGEKVFLECVQDMDHENMFWYRQDPGLGLRLIYFSYDVKMKEKGDIPEGYSVSREKKERFSLILESASTNQTSMYLCASSQIKVDIQYFGAGTRLSVL.

V is TRBV9 and J is TRBJ2-3, with D unresolved. Trimming left V 0 bases short and J 1 base short, with 9 bases between. CDR1 SGDLS and CDR2 YYNGEE come from the germline V gene. This CDR3 is 15 amino acids long. The CDR3 nucleotides read TGTGCCAGCAGCGTAGGAGTCACTGGCACAGATACGCAGTATTTT. As protein: CASSVGVTGTDTQYF. The full variable domain, completed using reference TRBV9 and TRBJ2-3, is DSGVTQTPKHLITATGQRVTLRCSPRSGDLSVYWYQQSLDQGLQFLIQYYNGEERAKGNILERFSAQQFPDLHSELNLSSLELGDSALYFCASSVGVTGTDTQYFGPGTRLTVL.

The chain employs TRBV7-2 and TRBJ2-1; 13 bases match TRBD2. CDR1 SGHTA and CDR2 FQGNSA come from the germline V gene. V dropped 5 bases and J dropped 0; count of bases not matched to a gene: 4. CDR3 length equals 17 residues. The CDR3 coding sequence is TGTGCCAGCAGCCTGCGGACTAGCGGGAGCTCCTACAATGAGCAGTTCTTC. This translates into CASSLRTSGSSYNEQFF.

The chain couples TRBV11-2 to TRBJ1-5; TRBD1 is a possible D gene (5 bases). The CDR3 loop spans 17 amino acids. Germline CDR1 and CDR2: SGHAT and FQNNGV. V was clipped by 3 bases and J by 5 bases, with 20 bases between them. The CDR3 DNA is TGTGCCAGCAGCTTCATAACGGAAAAAGGGACCCATCAGCCCCAGCATTTT. Protein: CASSFITEKGTHQPQHF.

This sequence joins TRBV19 and TRBJ1-1; 7 nucleotides line up with TRBD1. Trimming took 4 bases from V and 5 from J; bases not matched to a gene: 4. The CDR3 is made up of 13 amino acids. In germline, CDR1 is LNHDA, CDR2 SQIVND (reference sequence). Written as DNA, the CDR3 is TGTGCCAGTAGTAAACAGGGGATGACTGAAGCTTTCTTT. Its protein is CASSKQGMTEAFF.

The chain is built from TRBV9 and TRBJ2-3, with D perhaps matching TRBD2 (8 bases). The V end was cut by 3 bases, the J end by 5 bases, with 22 bases between. The CDR3 is 17 residues long. CDR1 and CDR2 from the germline V gene are SGDLS and YYNGEE. CDR3 nucleotide sequence: TGTGCCAGCAGCGCCTGGACAGGAGCGGGAGCAGGAGATACGCAGTATTTT. Amino acids: CASSAWTGAGAGDTQYF.

For the CDR3, the DNA is TGTGCCAGCAGCCCATTGCAGGGAGACTCCTACGAGCAGTACTTC. Translating it yields CASSPLQGDSYEQYF. The rearrangement uses TRBV6-5 and TRBJ2-7; TRBD1 or TRBD2 may be the D gene (5 bases each). The V and J ends lost 6 bases and 0 bases respectively, with 15 bases between them. The CDR3 runs to 15 residues. Germline-derived CDR1 and CDR2 are MNHEY and SVGAGI.

The chain links TRBV4-3 to TRBJ2-3, with D perhaps assigned TRBD1 or TRBD2 (6 bases each). V was trimmed by 1 base and J by 0 bases, leaving 14 bases between them. Per germline, CDR1 LGHNA and CDR2 YSLEER. This CDR3 region has 17 residues. CDR3 residues: CASSQGKGGTSTDTQYF. The CDR3 nucleotides are TGCGCCAGCAGCCAAGGGAAGGGGGGCACTAGCACAGATACGCAGTATTTT.

The chain employs TRBV20-1 and TRBJ1-4; D gene uncertain. Trimming removed 3 bases at V and 6 bases at J, with 2 bases between. The germline gives CDR1 DFQATT, CDR2 SNEGSKA (reference sequence). The CDR3 extends over 10 amino acids. The CDR3 protein is CSARDEKLFF. The CDR3 region has the DNA TGCAGTGCTAGGGATGAAAAACTGTTTTTT.

The V call is TRBV6-4, the J call TRBJ1-5; 10 bases agree with TRBD1. CDR1 is MRHNA, CDR2 SNTAGT, per germline. This CDR3 spans 13 amino acids. The V and J ends lost 10 bases and 4 bases, in that order; junction bases with no gene match: 4. The CDR3 region has the DNA TGTGCCAACCCGGACAGGGGGAATCAGCCCCAGCATTTT. This gives the protein CANPDRGNQPQHF.

This chain connects TRBV7-3 to TRBJ1-2, with 9 bases that match TRBD1. Per germline, CDR1 SGHTA and CDR2 FQGTGA. The CDR3 has 16 amino acids. J lost 3 bases, V lost 1 base, and 6 bases had no gene match. The CDR3 nucleotides read TGTGCCAGCAGCTTAAGTGGGGGACAGGGACACTATGGCTACACCTTC. It codes for CASSLSGGQGHYGYTF. The whole variable domain, filled in from reference TRBV7-3 and TRBJ1-2, reads GAGVSQTPSNKVTEKGKYVELRCDPISGHTALYWYRQSLGQGPEFLIYFQGTGAADDSGLPNDRFFAVRPEGSVSTLKIQRTERGDSAVYLCASSLSGGQGHYGYTFGSGTRLTVV.

A note on this clone: The identical CDR3 is also encoded by other nucleotide sequences in the sample. This chain connects TRBV18 to TRBJ1-5; D not certain. Trimming shortened V by 3 bases and J by 4 bases, and 13 bases separated the two germline ends. CDR3 length: 15 residues. Germline-derived CDR1 and CDR2 are KGHSH and LQKENI. CDR3 bases: TGTGCCAGCTCACCCTCGGCCGGCAGTAATCAGCCCCAGCATTTT. Protein sequence: CASSPSAGSNQPQHF.

V and J are TRBV5-4 and TRBJ1-1; D unresolved. Trimming left V 0 bases short and J 4 bases short, with 10 bases between. The CDR3 is 14 amino acids. CDR1 and CDR2 (germline): SGHNT, YYREEE (reference sequence). The CDR3 nucleotides read TGTGCCAGCAGCTTGGGAGAGATGGGCACTGAAGCTTTCTTT. Its translation: CASSLGEMGTEAFF.

This clone occurred a few times. J is TRBJ1-4 and V is TRBV7-8; D not certain. V was pared by 3 bases and J by 0 bases, with 5 bases between. The germline CDR1 and CDR2 sequences are SGHVS and FQNEAQ. The CDR3 is made up of 14 amino acids. In DNA, the CDR3 is TGTGCCAGCAGCTTGCGTGCAACTAATGAAAAACTGTTTTTT. Translation gives CASSLRATNEKLFF.

The CDR3 spells CSVEFGTGVGSIQYF. CDR3 DNA sequence: TGCAGCGTTGAATTCGGGACAGGGGTGGGGAGCATTCAGTACTTC. The chain links TRBV29-1 to TRBJ2-4, with TRBD1 matching 10 bases. Trimming removed 2 bases from V and 9 bases from J; junction bases left unmatched: 10. CDR1 and CDR2 (germline): SQVTM, ANQGSEA. There are 15 residues in the CDR3.

The J gene is TRBJ2-2, the V gene TRBV27; 11 bases match TRBD2. Germline V CDR1 and CDR2: MNHEY, SMNVEV (reference sequence). Germline trimming cut 6 bases from V and 2 bases from J; bases unmatched to any gene: 14. CDR3 length equals 19 residues. CDR3 coding DNA: TGTGCCAGCAGCTTGGGGGCTAGCGGGGGGTTGGGTAACACCGGGGAGCTGTTTTTT. It codes for CASSLGASGGLGNTGELFF.

The gene calls are TRBV28 and TRBJ2-7, with D perhaps TRBD2 (5 bases). The CDR3 contains 13 residues. Trimming took 9 bases from V and 4 from J, leaving 16 bases between them. Germline assignment: CDR1 MDHEN and CDR2 SYDVKM. The CDR3 nucleotides read TGTGCCAGTCTACGGGAAAGTCCTTACGAGCAGTACTTC. Translation gives CASLRESPYEQYF.

The rearrangement links TRBV5-6 to TRBJ2-7; TRBD1 is a possible D gene (5 bases). Per germline, CDR1 SGHDT and CDR2 YYEEEE. With 1 base removed from V and 4 bases from J, the gap between germline ends came to 15 bases. The CDR3 is 15 residues long. CDR3 coding DNA: TGTGCCAGCAGCTTGAGGGGCTCTGCAGGTTACGAGCAGTACTTC. Its protein is CASSLRGSAGYEQYF.

The V and J genes are TRBV5-5 and TRBJ2-6; D is unresolved. V was cut by 0 bases and J by 2 bases, with 6 bases left in between. Germline-derived CDR1 and CDR2 are SGHKS and YYEKEE (reference sequence). CDR3 length: 15 amino acids. This CDR3 reads CASSLEAAGANVLTF. The CDR3 DNA reads as TGTGCCAGCAGCTTGGAGGCAGCTGGGGCCAACGTCCTGACTTTC.

The CDR3 nucleotides are TGTGCCAGCAGCGCTTGGGGACAGGAGGTCACCTATGGCTACACCTTC. Translation: CASSAWGQEVTYGYTF. The chain joins TRBV7-9 to TRBJ1-2; 8 nucleotides align to TRBD1. J lost 4 bases, V lost 5 bases, and 12 bases had no gene match. CDR1 and CDR2 (germline): SEHNR, FQNEAQ (reference sequence). This CDR3 contains 16 residues.

The chain has TRBV6-6 and TRBJ1-2; maybe TRBD1 (6 bases). This CDR3 has 15 residues. The germline V gene encodes CDR1 MNHNY and CDR2 SVGAGI (reference sequence). Trimming took off 5 bases at V and 3 bases at J, with 16 bases between the two ends. CDR3 bases: TGTGCCAGCAGTCCACAGGGTACTGGGGACTATGGCTACACCTTC. Translating it yields CASSPQGTGDYGYTF.

This clone appeared once. This chain joins TRBV2 and TRBJ1-1, with D possibly being TRBD1 (6 bases). Germline V gene data show CDR1 as SNHLY and CDR2 as FYNNEI. Trimming left V 4 bases short and J 1 base short, with 10 bases between. The length of the CDR3 is 14 residues. CDR3 DNA sequence: TGTGCCAGCAGTGTCAAGGGGGGGAACACTGAAGCTTTCTTT. Translated, it gives CASSVKGGNTEAFF.

The gene calls are TRBV11-2 and TRBJ1-2; possibly TRBD1 for D (5 bases). The V end was cut by 0 bases, the J end by 6 bases, with 14 bases between. The CDR3 runs to 15 residues. The germline gives CDR1 SGHAT, CDR2 FQNNGV. CDR3 sequence: CASSLESGRAHGYTF. In DNA, the CDR3 is TGTGCCAGCAGCTTAGAATCCGGCAGGGCACATGGCTACACCTTC.

V and J are TRBV14 and TRBJ1-1; TRBD1 matches 7 bases. The germline V gene has CDR1 SGHDN and CDR2 FVKESK. This CDR3 is 15 amino acids long. V gave up 2 bases and J gave up 1 base; unmatched junction bases: 4. The CDR3 DNA follows: TGTGCCAGCAGCCAAAATAAGGGGGCGAACACTGAAGCTTTCTTT. Amino acids: CASSQNKGANTEAFF.

The chain links TRBV18 to TRBJ2-1, with 8 bases matching TRBD2. This CDR3 is built from 15 residues. Germline values: CDR1 KGHSH, CDR2 LQKENI. Losses at the gene ends were 3 bases for V and 4 bases for J; bases not matched to a gene: 5. The CDR3 loop is CASSPRSSGYNEQFF. DNA of the CDR3: TGTGCCAGCTCACCTCGGTCTAGCGGGTACAATGAGCAGTTCTTC.

This sequence joins TRBV11-2 and TRBJ2-7; D is possibly TRBD1 (7 bases). V lost 5 bases and J lost 3, with 11 bases in between. The germline V gene has CDR1 SGHAT and CDR2 FQNNGV. The length of the CDR3 is 13 residues. The CDR3: CASSRGDSYEQYF. The CDR3 coding sequence is TGTGCCAGCAGCCGCGGGGACAGCTACGAGCAGTACTTC.